This T cell receptor beta chain was identified in a study of cytomegalovirus exposure and HLA in healthy donors. The donors were members of the roughly 120-subject validation cohort (separate from the approximately 670-subject first cohort). This CDR3 has 13 amino acids. Germline V gene sequence: CDR1 LNHDA, CDR2 SQIVND (reference sequence). The V gene lost 7 bases and the J gene lost 12 bases, with 19 bases spanning the gap. Some clones are missing from TCRdb's copy, which holds only in-frame ones; the method was immunoSEQ multiplex PCR. In the table there are about 120,000 clones, 85% of which are singletons.

The chain is built from TRBV19 and TRBJ2-1; a weak D match, TRBD2 (6 bases). The clonotype originates from a woman aged 25 to 39 in good health and CMV-seronegative. The sequenced sample consisted of PBMCs. The CDR3 coding sequence is TGTGCCAGTATGGGGGGACCACAGCTACCGCAGTTCTTC. Translation gives CASMGGPQLPQFF.